Here is one T cell receptor (beta chain) with its context. Its antigen is undetermined. Using immunoSEQ multiplex PCR, the repertoire was profiled, and TCRdb retains in-frame clones only, with some absent. Of 180,000 or so clones listed, around nine tenths are singletons. This specimen belongs to a study of cytomegalovirus exposure and HLA in healthy donors. Study background: The roughly 120 validation repertoires used the same platform as the approximately 670 first-cohort repertoires (as reported by a later analysis). Study-wide points: Cytomegalovirus association was listed for about 160 TCR beta chains. Specificity of three CMV-associated chains for CMV antigens was verified in vitro.

Donors were drawn from the roughly 120-subject validation cohort, separate from the approximately 700-subject first cohort. This sequence was found in a man younger than 45 in good health and CMV-seropositive. Sequenced sample: PBMCs.

The CDR3 spells CASRGGPGNEQFF. CDR3 bases: TGTGCCAGCAGAGGGGGGCCCGGTAATGAGCAGTTCTTC. This chain links TRBV28 with TRBJ2-1; D tentatively reads TRBD1 or TRBD2 (6 bases each). The CDR3 spans 13 residues. CDR1 and CDR2 from the germline V gene are MDHEN and SYDVKM. The V end was cut by 6 bases, the J end by 7 bases, with 13 bases between.